This TCR beta chain was recovered during a study of brain T cells in children with intractable seizures. CDR1 SGHRS and CDR2 YFSETQ come from the germline V gene. Between the trimmed V and J ends, which lost 8 bases and 3 bases, there was a span of 18 bases. This CDR3 comprises 16 residues. In its sample, this clone was seen once. Sequencing used immunoSEQ multiplex PCR; TCRdb keeps in-frame clones, though not all of them. This table holds tens of thousands of clones, about 93% found once. Sample: peripheral blood, taken at surgery. The rearrangement uses TRBV5-1 and TRBJ2-6, with no clear D. The source is a boy in the first two years of life with tuberous sclerosis and intractable seizures. For the CDR3, the DNA is TGCGCCAGTCAGTCTGGGGAACTGGGTGGGGCCAACGTCCTGACTTTC. It translates to CASQSGELGGANVLTF.